Following are 28 T cell receptor beta chains from one sample sequenced in a study of blood T cell repertoires in COVID-19. TCRdb's table, derived via immunoSEQ multiplex PCR, lists solely in-frame clones and lacks some. The sample lists under 100,000 clones; 85% were seen once. Sequencing was carried out using peripheral blood. The receptors were sampled from an elderly man with active or convalescent COVID-19.

The genes are TRBV28 and TRBJ2-7, with a weak D call TRBD2 (7 bases). V dropped 5 bases and J dropped 9 bases, with 17 bases sitting between them. The CDR3 spans 13 residues. The germline gives CDR1 MDHEN, CDR2 SYDVKM. The chain's CDR3 is CASSGGGRRAQYV. The CDR3 DNA sequence: TGTGCCAGCAGTGGGGGGGGGCGCAGGGCGCAGTACGTC.

The gene calls are TRBV4-2 and TRBJ1-6; D uncertain. Germline CDR1 is LGHNA and CDR2 is YNFKEQ. CDR3 size: 17 residues. V was shortened by 1 base and J by 7 bases, with 17 bases between the two germline ends. The CDR3 DNA reads as TGTGCCAGCAGCCAAGTTGGGAGATCAACCAGGAATTCACCCCTCCACTTT. This sequence encodes CASSQVGRSTRNSPLHF.

The chain is built from TRBV9 and TRBJ1-1; 7 bases line up with TRBD1. J gave up 0 bases and V 2 bases, and 4 bases lay outside the gene matches. The CDR3 contains 15 residues. CDR1 is SGDLS, CDR2 YYNGEE, per germline. CDR3 region: CASSVQQGMNTEAFF. CDR3 DNA sequence: TGTGCCAGCAGCGTCCAACAGGGGATGAACACTGAAGCTTTCTTT.

This chain uses TRBV7-2 with TRBJ2-3, with TRBD2 matching over 8 bases. CDR3 length: 14 amino acids. The V segment lost 6 bases and the J segment 2 bases; nucleotides outside the gene matches: 4. Germline loops: CDR1 SGHTA, CDR2 FQGNSA. As DNA, the CDR3 is TGTGCCAGCAGGAAAGGACTAGCCACAGATACGCAGTATTTT. It encodes CASRKGLATDTQYF.

V is TRBV5-1 and J is TRBJ2-1; perhaps TRBD1 as D (6 bases). The CDR3 totals 15 residues. V gave up 0 bases and J gave up 10 bases, with 17 bases separating them. Germline CDR1 SGHRS, CDR2 YFSETQ. This chain's CDR3 is CASSLGDTPSREQFF. The CDR3 region has the DNA TGCGCCAGCAGCTTGGGGGACACCCCCTCGCGGGAGCAGTTCTTC. Full variable domain (missing parts from reference TRBV5-1 and TRBJ2-1): KAGVTQTPRYLIKTRGQQVTLSCSPISGHRSVSWYQQTPGQGLQFLFEYFSETQRNKGNFPGRFSGRQFSNSRSEMNVSTLELGDSALYLCASSLGDTPSREQFFGPGTRLTVL.

The chain combines TRBV19 with TRBJ1-3; the D is unclear. V lost 3 bases, J lost 8 bases, and 5 bases lay in between. This CDR3 has 11 amino acids. Per germline, CDR1 LNHDA and CDR2 SQIVND (reference sequence). CDR3 DNA: TGTGCCAGTAGTATCGGTTACACCATATATTTT. Its protein is CASSIGYTIYF.

In this sample, this clone turned up a few times. The gene calls are TRBV11-2 and TRBJ1-1; 7 positions match TRBD1. Germline CDR1 SGHAT, CDR2 FQNNGV. This CDR3 has 13 residues. V trimming: 5 bases; J trimming: 1 base; junction bases outside the gene matches: 1. CDR3 region: CASSRQGNTEAFF. CDR3 in DNA: TGTGCCAGCAGCAGACAGGGGAACACTGAAGCTTTCTTT.

The chain employs TRBV6-5 and TRBJ2-7; 9 bases fit TRBD1. With V trimmed by 6 bases and J by 7 bases, 7 bases remained unmatched. The length of the CDR3 is 13 residues. Germline V gene lookup returns CDR1 MNHEY and CDR2 SVGAGI. CDR3 in amino acids: CASSRTGAEEQYV. Written as DNA, the CDR3 is TGTGCCAGCAGCCGGACAGGGGCGGAAGAGCAGTACGTC.

This clone was counted only a few times. V is TRBV3-1 (or the pseudogene TRBV3-2) and J is TRBJ1-2; 7 positions agree with TRBD1. The length of the CDR3 is 14 residues. From germline, CDR1 is LGHDT and CDR2 YNNKEL (reference sequence). The ends lost 4 bases at V and 2 bases at J; junction bases unmatched: 4. In DNA form, the CDR3 reads TGTGCCAGCAGCCGGGACAGAGCAAACTATGGCTACACCTTC. Its protein product is CASSRDRANYGYTF.

The chain is built from TRBV28 and TRBJ1-5; TRBD1 aligns across 9 bases. This CDR3 has 18 amino acids. Per germline, CDR1 MDHEN and CDR2 SYDVKM. The V gene end was trimmed by 7 bases and the J gene end by 6 bases; junction bases not matched to a gene: 19. CDR3 region: CASNPVGATGGRPQPQHF. CDR3 DNA: TGTGCCAGCAACCCGGTGGGGGCGACAGGGGGGCGTCCTCAGCCCCAGCATTTT. Combining the CDR3 with reference TRBV28 and TRBJ1-5 gives the whole variable domain DVKVTQSSRYLVKRTGEKVFLECVQDMDHENMFWYRQDPGLGLRLIYFSYDVKMKEKGDIPEGYSVSREKKERFSLILESASTNQTSMYLCASNPVGATGGRPQPQHFGDGTRLSIL.

This clone showed up just once. The rearrangement links TRBV19 to TRBJ1-5; 7 nucleotides line up with TRBD1. Per germline, CDR1 LNHDA and CDR2 SQIVND (reference sequence). The CDR3 sequence is 15 residues long. The J segment lost 6 bases and the V segment lost 8 bases, leaving 13 bases of the junction unmatched. DNA for the CDR3: TGTGCCAGTCAAGTTTCTCGAACAGGGGCTCAGCCCCAGCATTTT. It yields the protein CASQVSRTGAQPQHF.

Sample share makes this clone medium-sized (0.01 to 0.1%). V is TRBV24-1 and J is TRBJ1-2; a weak D match, TRBD1 (6 bases). Trimming pared 2 bases from V and 7 bases from J, leaving 10 bases between. The CDR3 sequence is 13 residues long. Germline V gives CDR1 KGHDR, CDR2 SFDVKD. In DNA, the CDR3 is TGTGCCACCAGTGATTCCTACAGGGTTGGCTACACCTTC. Its translation: CATSDSYRVGYTF.

The chain employs TRBV15 and TRBJ1-5; D is unclear. V shed 8 bases and J shed 3 bases, with 14 bases lying between them. The CDR3 is 14 residues long. Germline V gene data show CDR1 as LNHNV and CDR2 as YYDKDF (reference sequence). The CDR3 is CATSYGRDNQPQHF. In DNA form, the CDR3 reads TGTGCCACCTCCTATGGACGGGACAATCAGCCCCAGCATTTT.

This chain uses TRBV2 with TRBJ2-2, with D possibly TRBD2 on 6 matching bases. The germline V gene encodes CDR1 SNHLY and CDR2 FYNNEI. V was pared by 6 bases and J by 6 bases, with 17 bases between. The CDR3 has 15 residues. The CDR3 region is CASRATTGDAGELFF. The CDR3 DNA reads TGTGCCAGCAGGGCCACAACGGGAGATGCCGGGGAGCTGTTTTTT. The variable domain in full, completed from reference TRBV2 and TRBJ2-2, reads EPEVTQTPSHQVTQMGQEVILRCVPISNHLYFYWYRQILGQKVEFLVSFYNNEISEKSEIFDDQFSVERPDGSNFTLKIRSTKLEDSAMYFCASRATTGDAGELFFGEGSRLTVL.

CDR3 in amino acids: CASSTGTSGINEQFF. The CDR3 DNA reads TGTGCCAGCAGCACCGGGACTAGCGGGATCAATGAGCAGTTCTTC. The chain combines TRBV7-2 with TRBJ2-1; 13 bases are shared with TRBD2. The CDR3 is 15 amino acids. Germline CDR1 reads SGHTA; CDR2 reads FQGNSA. Losses at the gene ends were 5 bases for V and 6 bases for J; bases not matched to a gene: 4.

This chain's CDR3 is CASSGTGATADTQYF. The CDR3 coding sequence is TGTGCCAGCAGCGGGACAGGCGCTACGGCAGATACGCAGTATTTT. The chain employs TRBV5-5 and TRBJ2-3; TRBD1 aligns across 8 bases. Germline V gene sequence: CDR1 SGHKS, CDR2 YYEKEE (reference sequence). The V gene end was trimmed by 4 bases and the J gene end by 4 bases; junction bases not matched to a gene: 8. The CDR3 is 15 amino acids.

This clone has a handful of counts. V is TRBV7-9 and J is TRBJ2-3, with 8 bases identical to TRBD2. Losses at the gene ends were 5 bases for V and 0 bases for J; bases not matched to a gene: 7. Per the germline V gene, CDR1 is SEHNR and CDR2 is FQNEAQ (reference sequence). The CDR3 runs 16 residues. As DNA, the CDR3 is TGTGCCAGCAGCCCGGGGGGCGGGAGGAGCACAGATACGCAGTATTTT. Protein product: CASSPGGGRSTDTQYF.

The genes are TRBV2 and TRBJ2-4; TRBD1 agrees at 7 bases. J was trimmed by 7 bases and V by 6 bases; bases with no gene match: 9. Looked up from germline, CDR1 is SNHLY and CDR2 is FYNNEI. This CDR3 is built from 14 residues. CDR3 region: CASRRDSNKNIQYF. The CDR3 region has the DNA TGTGCCAGCAGAAGGGACAGCAATAAGAACATTCAGTACTTC.

V is TRBV30 and J is TRBJ2-3; 7 bases match TRBD1. Germline assignment: CDR1 GTSNPN and CDR2 SVGIG (reference sequence). This CDR3 spans 16 amino acids. V lost 2 bases to trimming and J lost 2 bases; unmatched junction nucleotides: 10. DNA for the CDR3: TGTGCCTGGAGTCCGGGGACAGACAGCTTCACAGATACGCAGTATTTT. Translated: CAWSPGTDSFTDTQYF.

The chain joins TRBV18 to TRBJ2-3; D is ambiguous. Trimming left V 5 bases short and J 5 bases short, with 14 bases between. The CDR3 totals 14 residues. Germline loops: CDR1 KGHSH, CDR2 LQKENI. DNA of the CDR3: TGTGCCAGCTCAGCCTCATCGCCGGGAGATACGCAGTATTTT. It specifies CASSASSPGDTQYF. Looking up the rest from reference TRBV18 and TRBJ2-3 gives the full variable domain: NAGVMQNPRHLVRRRGQEARLRCSPMKGHSHVYWYRQLPEEGLKFMVYLQKENIIDESGMPKERFSAEFPKEGPSILRIQQVVRGDSAAYFCASSASSPGDTQYFGPGTRLTVL.

The chain is built from TRBV10-3 and TRBJ1-2, with 7 bases lining up with TRBD1. This CDR3 region has 14 residues. Looked up from germline, CDR1 is ENHRY and CDR2 is SYGVKD. The junction had 12 bases not matched to a gene; V was cut back by 6 bases and J by 8 bases. In DNA, the CDR3 is TGTGCCATCAGGGGACAGCCGGGGGTTGGCGGCTACACCTTC. Protein sequence: CAIRGQPGVGGYTF.

The V gene is TRBV7-9, the J gene TRBJ1-2; 8 bases are shared with TRBD1. The CDR3 loop spans 15 amino acids. Germline trimming cut 6 bases from V and 6 bases from J; bases unmatched to any gene: 12. The germline V gene has CDR1 SEHNR and CDR2 FQNEAQ (reference sequence). The CDR3 loop is CASSPIADRANGYTF. CDR3 nucleotide sequence: TGTGCCAGCAGTCCAATAGCGGACAGGGCGAATGGCTACACCTTC.

The chain links TRBV30 to TRBJ1-1, with a possible D match to TRBD1 (6 bases). CDR3 length equals 13 residues. Between the trimmed V and J ends, which lost 0 bases and 8 bases, there was a span of 13 bases. Germline V CDR1 and CDR2: GTSNPN, SVGIG (reference sequence). The CDR3 sequence is CAWSVSPGTEAFF. Written as DNA, the CDR3 is TGTGCCTGGAGTGTAAGTCCAGGGACAGAAGCTTTCTTT.

The CDR3 loop is CASSEGLAGAVGELFF. The CDR3 region has the DNA TGTGCCAGCAGCGAGGGACTAGCGGGAGCCGTCGGGGAGCTGTTTTTT. The chain employs TRBV9 and TRBJ2-2; 14 bases fit TRBD2. The CDR3 length is 16 residues. V was clipped by 3 bases and J by 7 bases; unmatched bases: 5. CDR1 is SGDLS and CDR2 is YYNGEE in the germline V gene.

V gene TRBV19 combines with J gene TRBJ2-2; 9 positions match TRBD1. Germline V CDR1 and CDR2: LNHDA, SQIVND (reference sequence). V trimming: 10 bases; J trimming: 6 bases; junction bases outside the gene matches: 15. The CDR3 runs 16 residues. The CDR3 is CATMSLGTGLSGELFF. The CDR3 DNA reads TGTGCCACCATGTCCCTCGGGACAGGGTTGTCCGGGGAGCTGTTTTTT.

This chain links TRBV7-2 with TRBJ2-1, with 9 nucleotides matching TRBD1. This CDR3 is built from 14 residues. The trim removed 0 bases at V and 9 bases at J, leaving 3 bases unmatched. Germline V gene lookup returns CDR1 SGHTA and CDR2 FQGNSA. The CDR3 sequence is CASSLARTGAEQFF. CDR3 in DNA: TGTGCCAGCAGCTTAGCCCGGACAGGGGCTGAGCAGTTCTTC.

The rearrangement links TRBV24-1 to TRBJ1-1; TRBD1 matches at 10 bases. This CDR3 region has 14 residues. Germline values: CDR1 KGHDR, CDR2 SFDVKD. The V and J ends lost 5 bases and 5 bases, in that order; junction bases with no gene match: 4. CDR3 loop: CATSGTGGQTEAFF. The CDR3 nucleotides read TGTGCCACCAGTGGGACAGGGGGTCAGACTGAAGCTTTCTTT.

V usage is TRBV9 and J usage is TRBJ1-2; D may be TRBD1 (6 bases). The ends were cut back, 3 bases at V and 4 bases at J, with 16 bases in the middle. The CDR3 totals 15 residues. From germline, CDR1 is SGDLS and CDR2 YYNGEE. CDR3 sequence: CASSAASGGLYGYTF. The DNA of the CDR3 is TGTGCCAGCAGCGCCGCCTCGGGGGGCCTCTATGGCTACACCTTC.